This T cell receptor beta chain was observed in a study of T cells in Graves' hyperthyroidism and ophthalmopathy. Regions amplified from RNA transcripts were the TCR beta CDR3 regions. TCR CDR3 underwent first-round RT-PCR with the HTBI primer set. MiXCR, applied by TCRdb to the multiplex PCR reads, yields one record per CDR3 protein. The repertoire has roughly 740,000 distinct CDR3 sequences, around 17% of them found once; the top ten carry about 8.4%. The CDR3 has 14 amino acids. Germline V gives CDR1 SGHDN, CDR2 FVKESK. Deletions cut 2 bases from V and 3 bases from J, with 11 bases between. The TCR comes from a man aged 18 to 35 with Graves' hyperthyroidism. The gene calls are TRBV14 and TRBJ2-7, with TRBD1 as a possible D gene (6 bases). The sequenced sample was blood. As DNA, the CDR3 is TGTGCCAGCAGCCAATGGGACAAGATCTACGAGCAGTACTTC. It translates to CASSQWDKIYEQYF.